A selection of T cell receptor beta chains follows, all from one sample in a study of Ad26.COV2.S vaccination and SARS-CoV-2 variants. Using immunoSEQ multiplex PCR, the repertoire was profiled, and TCRdb retains in-frame clones only, with some absent. Counted here are some 390,000 clones, less than 90% occurring once; the ten biggest clones make up approximately 3.7%. The specimen comprised peripheral blood, sampled in a trial of Ad26.COV2.S vaccine versus placebo. These receptors were collected from a person aged 18-60 years who received the Ad26.COV2.S COVID-19 vaccine or a placebo. Each CDR3 is given without its conserved first and last residue. Fields, in order: V gene, J gene, clone size, CDR3 protein. For some rows the clone size is stated as once, few or many, or as a class when expanded; others skip it.

TRBV18	TRBJ2-2	.	ASSYTGAQDTGELF
TRBV5-5	TRBJ1-1	.	ASTSGTEAF
TRBV7-2	TRBJ2-5	.	ASSLVSGERQTQY
TRBV7-9	TRBJ1-2	.	ASSSGGQSVT
TRBV6-5	TRBJ1-2	.	ASSPEGLSYGYT
TRBV19	TRBJ2-1	once	ASSIASGGREQF
TRBV4-3	TRBJ1-2	.	ASSQGQVSYGYT
TRBV5-4	TRBJ2-1	.	ASSSPRGHNEQF
TRBV30	TRBJ1-6	.	AWSQGTYNSPLH
TRBV29-1	TRBJ2-1	.	SVGQGGNEQF
TRBV6-2/TRBV6-3	TRBJ2-3	.	ASSRQGTDTQY
TRBV20-1	TRBJ2-5	.	SAVHRGPQY
TRBV9	TRBJ1-1	.	ASSVEAGASTEAF
TRBV24-1	TRBJ2-5	.	ATSVGYRGPVETQY
TRBV7-9	TRBJ2-5	.	ASSSTLVRDRQETQY
TRBV19	TRBJ2-3	.	ASSIWSVSDTQY
TRBV29-1	TRBJ2-2	.	SGTSGGTGELF
TRBV5-1	TRBJ2-1	.	ASSLEVTGTYNEQF
TRBV3-1/TRBV3-2	TRBJ2-1	.	ASSQEPRAKQF
TRBV6-1	TRBJ1-4	.	ASSEGEKLF
TRBV27	TRBJ1-3	.	ASSKSGYSGNTIY
TRBV18	TRBJ2-2	.	ASSPTVYGSTGELF
TRBV18	TRBJ1-1	.	ASSPDPNTEAF
TRBV5-5	TRBJ1-2	few	ASSLQGYGYT
TRBV18	TRBJ1-2	once	ASSPYQGSGYT
TRBV19	TRBJ1-2	few	ASKGQGTYGYT
TRBV21-1	TRBJ2-2	.	ASRPTGKGDGELF
TRBV27	TRBJ1-1	.	ASSLPEEDTEAF
TRBV10-2	TRBJ1-2	.	ASSPGQGTGYT
TRBV24-1	TRBJ2-1	.	ATSRGGGENEQF
TRBV14	TRBJ2-3	.	ASSQLAGGSPSPPSFTDTQY
TRBV10-3	TRBJ2-2	.	AISVAGGTNTGELF
TRBV6-5	TRBJ1-6	.	ASSYSAGAENSPLH
TRBV29-1	TRBJ2-1	.	SGHHNEQF
TRBV6-5	TRBJ1-3	.	ASSYSQGSGNTIY
TRBV19	TRBJ1-6	.	ASSISGDSAGRSPLH
TRBV7-9	TRBJ2-7	once	ASSLEVAAYEQY
TRBV10-2	TRBJ2-7	.	ASSVLGNYEQY
TRBV10-3	TRBJ2-7	.	AISGTSGGSYEQY
TRBV5-4	TRBJ1-4	.	ASSLGYSDRENEKLF
TRBV19	TRBJ2-7	.	ASKPTQGPHYEQY
TRBV9	TRBJ2-7	.	ARRDSYEQY
TRBV19	TRBJ1-5	.	ASSTPGHQPQH
TRBV20-1	TRBJ1-1	.	SASTQVNTEAF
TRBV7-9	TRBJ2-5	.	ASSLEGGETQY
TRBV11-3	TRBJ2-1	.	ASSHDNSNEQF
TRBV5-4	TRBJ1-1	.	ASSQMGQGRNTEAF
TRBV27	TRBJ2-5	once	ASSPTRLAGGQETQY
TRBV15	TRBJ2-3	.	ATSRGDRGLQDTQY
TRBV6-5	TRBJ2-2	.	ASSTRGRTAGELF
TRBV15	TRBJ2-1	.	VTSGGSSYNEQF
TRBV3-1/TRBV3-2	TRBJ1-2	.	ASSQGRSGYT
TRBV3-1/TRBV3-2	TRBJ1-3	.	ASSQGGAGNTIY
TRBV3-1/TRBV3-2	TRBJ2-7	once	ASSQDRDYEQY
TRBV27	TRBJ2-7	.	ASSASGPYEQY
TRBV3-1/TRBV3-2	TRBJ2-4	.	ASSPTTRTSGGVQY
TRBV3-1/TRBV3-2	TRBJ1-6	many	ASSQETGQGGSPLH
TRBV7-6	TRBJ2-3	once	ASNHPTVADTQY